The subject of this entry is one T cell receptor beta chain. The sample comes from a study of T cells in localized non-small cell lung cancer. This CDR3 is 15 amino acids long. Trimming took 4 bases from V and 2 from J, leaving 11 bases between them. Germline V gene data show CDR1 as MNHEY and CDR2 as SVGAGI. Clones were read by immunoSEQ multiplex PCR, and TCRdb kept only the in-frame ones, dropping some. The sample consists of approximately 31,000 clones, under 85% of them appearing once. This clonotype originated in a male donor older than 55 with stage II squamous cell lung carcinoma. The starting material was peripheral blood, obtained before any cancer treatment. The chain combines TRBV6-5 with TRBJ1-4; weak D call: TRBD1 (5 bases). CDR3 residues: CASSSRGATNEKLFF. In nucleotides, the CDR3 is TGTGCCAGCAGTTCCCGGGGCGCGACTAATGAAAAACTGTTTTTT.